The T cell receptor (beta chain) under discussion was sequenced for a study of shared clonotypes between healthy human individuals. Those who donated, Caucasian adults without exception, all lived in Nashville, Tennessee. Overall study findings and caveats: Clonotype sharing among donors was expected to depend on sequencing depth.

Researchers ran the assay at a deep level. Ten immunoSEQ deep assay plates were used to sequence the DNA of unsorted PBMCs. Assay used: immunoSEQ multiplex PCR; TCRdb lists only in-frame clones, some missing. The sample lists about 450,000 clones, 70% to 85% occurring once. Germline V gives CDR1 SGHTA, CDR2 FQGTGA. V lost 3 bases and J lost 3, with 8 bases in between. The CDR3 has 13 amino acids. As regards this clone: Its antigen is as yet unknown.

Specimen: PBMCs. This rearrangement joins TRBV7-3 to TRBJ1-1, with no clear D. The receptor comes from a middle-aged woman in good health. Some clones in this sample may be carry-over from other donors' samples. The CDR3 sequence is CASSFGQYTEAFF. CDR3 bases: TGTGCCAGCAGCTTTGGCCAGTACACTGAAGCTTTCTTT.